What follows are 27 T cell receptor beta chains derived from one specimen sequenced in a study of OX40 agonist ivuxolimab in advanced cancers. Generated by immunoSEQ multiplex PCR, the TCRdb table keeps only in-frame clones and is missing some. This sample has roughly 50,000 clones, with 77% found just once. Specimen: CD4+ or CD8+ T cells sorted from blood, collected in a trial of the OX40 agonist ivuxolimab. The receptors derive from an adult with an advanced solid tumor such as melanoma, head and neck, liver or kidney cancer.

The chain combines TRBV11-2 with TRBJ2-4; D remains ambiguous. The CDR3 extends over 14 amino acids. V was cut by 4 bases and J by 4 bases, with 11 bases left in between. Germline V lookup: CDR1 SGHAT, CDR2 FQNNGV. The CDR3 nucleotides read TGTGCCAGCAGCTCCACGCTCCAGAAAAACATTCAGTACTTC. This translates into CASSSTLQKNIQYF.

The chain couples TRBV11-3 to TRBJ2-6; 12 nucleotides agree with TRBD1. Germline assignment: CDR1 SGHNT and CDR2 YENEEA. CDR3 length: 17 residues. Germline trimming cut 6 bases from V and 1 base from J; bases unmatched to any gene: 4. Here the CDR3 DNA reads TGTGCCAGCAGTCCGGGACAGGGGGCGTCTGGGGCCAACGTCCTGACTTTC. This gives the protein CASSPGQGASGANVLTF.

This clone was seen only a few times. Different DNA sequences within this sample yield the same CDR3. V and J are TRBV7-9 and TRBJ2-5; possibly TRBD1 for D (5 bases). CDR1 is SEHNR and CDR2 is FQNEAQ in the germline V gene (reference sequence). The length of the CDR3 is 14 residues. V was shortened by 1 base and J by 3 bases, with 9 bases between the two germline ends. The CDR3 loop reads CASSLGQGEETQYF. As DNA, the CDR3 is TGTGCCAGCAGCTTAGGGCAGGGCGAAGAGACCCAGTACTTC.

The chain employs TRBV4-1 and TRBJ2-3; D unresolved. Trimming took off 0 bases at V and 2 bases at J, with 18 bases between the two ends. CDR1 and CDR2 (germline): MGHRA, YSYEKL. The CDR3 is 18 residues long. In nucleotides, the CDR3 is TGCGCCAGCAGCCAAGATAGTGCGGCAGTGTACCTCACAGATACGCAGTATTTT. Translation: CASSQDSAAVYLTDTQYF.

The chain joins TRBV5-6 to TRBJ1-1; D perhaps matches TRBD1 (6 bases). V lost 4 bases and J lost 4, with 11 bases in between. The CDR3 loop spans 13 amino acids. CDR1 and CDR2 from the germline V gene are SGHDT and YYEEEE. DNA for the CDR3: TGTGCCAGCAGCCCGCAGGGGTTCACTGAAGCTTTCTTT. It encodes CASSPQGFTEAFF.

This clone was seen a handful of times. The chain carries TRBV11-2 and TRBJ2-7; 9 bases match TRBD2. The germline CDR1 and CDR2 sequences are SGHAT and FQNNGV. The CDR3 is 13 residues long. J lost 4 bases, V lost 2 bases, and 0 bases had no gene match. Here the CDR3 DNA reads TGTGCCAGCAGCTTACTAGCGGGGTACGAGCAGTACTTC. Translated, it gives CASSLLAGYEQYF.

In DNA form, the CDR3 reads TGTGCCAGTAGTTCAACAGCCTCGGGAAACATTCAGTACTTC. Translation gives CASSSTASGNIQYF. The chain couples TRBV19 to TRBJ2-4; D call uncertain. The CDR3 extends over 14 amino acids. V was shortened by 5 bases and J by 6 bases, with 14 bases between the two germline ends. In germline, CDR1 is LNHDA, CDR2 SQIVND (reference sequence). The complete variable domain, with remaining parts taken from reference TRBV19 and TRBJ2-4, reads DGGITQSPKYLFRKEGQNVTLSCEQNLNHDAMYWYRQDPGQGLRLIYYSQIVNDFQKGDIAEGYSVSREKKESFPLTVTSAQKNPTAFYLCASSSTASGNIQYFGAGTRLSVL.

This clone occurred once. V usage is TRBV7-8 and J usage is TRBJ2-1; D is ambiguous. The germline CDR1 and CDR2 sequences are SGHVS and FQNEAQ. The CDR3 totals 15 residues. The germline V and J ends were trimmed by 1 base and 5 bases, with 12 bases remaining between them. CDR3 nucleotides: TGTGCCAGCAGCTTAGTAACTTGGCTGAACAATGAGCAGTTCTTC. It yields the protein CASSLVTWLNNEQFF.

V and J are TRBV2 and TRBJ1-3, with 7 positions matching TRBD1. The germline V gene has CDR1 SNHLY and CDR2 FYNNEI. This CDR3 comprises 15 residues. Germline trimming cut 7 bases from V and 4 bases from J; bases unmatched to any gene: 10. CDR3: CASTRQGVAGNTIYF. The CDR3 bases are TGTGCCAGCACCCGCCAGGGGGTGGCAGGAAACACCATATATTTT.

In its sample, this clone was seen once. V gene TRBV18 combines with J gene TRBJ1-2, with a tentative D call TRBD1 (5 bases). Trimming took off 2 bases at V and 4 bases at J, with 14 bases between the two ends. Germline V gene lookup returns CDR1 KGHSH and CDR2 LQKENI. CDR3 length: 15 amino acids. The DNA for the CDR3 is TGTGCCAGCTCACCAGGGACCACAGGCCCCTATGGCTACACCTTC. Residues: CASSPGTTGPYGYTF.

This chain links TRBV7-7 with TRBJ2-5; 9 bases align to TRBD1. The CDR3 length is 16 residues. CDR1 is SSHAT and CDR2 is FNYEAQ in the germline V gene (reference sequence). With V trimmed by 0 bases and J by 5 bases, 7 bases remained unmatched. The CDR3 region is CASSLAPQGAAETQYF. The CDR3 nucleotides read TGTGCCAGCAGCTTAGCGCCACAGGGGGCTGCGGAGACCCAGTACTTC. Variable domain in full (rest from reference TRBV7-7 and TRBJ2-5): GAGVSQSPRYKVTKRGQDVTLRCDPISSHATLYWYQQALGQGPEFLTYFNYEAQPDKSGLPSDRFSAERPEGSISTLTIQRTEQRDSAMYRCASSLAPQGAAETQYFGPGTRLLVL.

The V gene is TRBV5-4, the J gene TRBJ2-3; D perhaps matches TRBD2 (6 bases). The CDR3 length is 14 residues. V lost 6 bases and J lost 6, with 17 bases in between. From germline, CDR1 is SGHNT and CDR2 YYREEE (reference sequence). CDR3 DNA sequence: TGTGCCAGCACCTTATCACGTGGGACTGATACGCAGTATTTT. Its translation: CASTLSRGTDTQYF.

The chain carries TRBV25-1 and TRBJ2-3; D uncertain. The V end was cut by 4 bases, the J end by 3 bases, with 11 bases between. CDR3 length equals 14 residues. Germline CDR1 and CDR2: MGHDK and SYGVNS. The CDR3 DNA sequence: TGTGCCAGCAGTGCAGTCTTCGGGACAGATACGCAGTATTTT. Encoded protein: CASSAVFGTDTQYF.

J is TRBJ2-7 and V is TRBV2; possibly TRBD1 for D (6 bases). CDR3 length: 15 residues. V dropped 4 bases and J dropped 3 bases, with 16 bases sitting between them. Germline CDR1 is SNHLY and CDR2 is FYNNEI. In DNA form, the CDR3 reads TGTGCCAGCAGTGGACAGGTCCACCGCCGCTACGAGCAGTACTTC. It yields the protein CASSGQVHRRYEQYF.

This clone has only a few counts. The chain uses TRBV4-2 and TRBJ2-4; no clear D. Germline V gene sequence: CDR1 LGHNA, CDR2 YNFKEQ. The CDR3 consists of 12 residues. V lost 0 bases and J 10 bases, leaving 7 bases between the germline ends. CDR3 residues: CASSQDPYIQYF. CDR3 DNA: TGTGCCAGCAGCCAAGATCCCTATATTCAGTACTTC.

CDR3 sequence reads: CASSYSYKYEQYF. In nucleotides, the CDR3 is TGTGCCAGCAGTTACTCTTACAAATACGAGCAGTACTTC. This chain joins TRBV6-6 and TRBJ2-7; no clear D gene. V was clipped by 0 bases and J by 4 bases, with 7 bases between them. Germline CDR1 and CDR2: MNHNY and SVGAGI (reference sequence). This CDR3 has 13 amino acids.

This clone showed up just a few times. The rearrangement links TRBV20-1 to TRBJ1-1; D gene unclear. This CDR3 has 11 residues. With 7 bases removed from V and 0 bases from J, the gap between germline ends came to 6 bases. From germline, CDR1 is DFQATT and CDR2 SNEGSKA (reference sequence). CDR3 sequence: CSGGMNTEAFF. In DNA form, the CDR3 reads TGCAGTGGGGGTATGAACACTGAAGCTTTCTTT.

The J gene is TRBJ2-2, the V gene TRBV19; tentative D call: TRBD1 (5 bases). V lost 8 bases, J lost 1 base, and 14 bases lay in between. CDR1 LNHDA and CDR2 SQIVND come from the germline V gene (reference sequence). This CDR3 spans 15 amino acids. In DNA form, the CDR3 reads TGTGCCAGTTTAGGGGATTTCGTGAACACCGGGGAGCTGTTTTTT. It codes for CASLGDFVNTGELFF.

This chain joins TRBV28 and TRBJ2-1, with 10 bases matching TRBD2. The CDR3 has 16 amino acids. Germline CDR1 and CDR2: MDHEN and SYDVKM. The junction had 11 bases not matched to a gene; V was cut back by 5 bases and J by 7 bases. CDR3 coding DNA: TGTGCCAGCAGTCCCCCCTCTAGCGGGAGTTCAAATGAGCAGTTCTTC. It specifies CASSPPSSGSSNEQFF.

The chain recombines TRBV6-4 with TRBJ1-5, with 7 bases that match TRBD1. The V and J ends lost 6 bases and 6 bases, in that order; junction bases with no gene match: 14. The CDR3 sequence is 16 residues long. From germline, CDR1 is MRHNA and CDR2 SNTAGT. The CDR3 is CASSPDPWTGPQPQHF. The DNA for the CDR3 is TGTGCCAGCAGCCCTGATCCCTGGACAGGACCTCAGCCCCAGCATTTT.

This chain links TRBV30 with TRBJ1-2; D is ambiguous. V lost 2 bases and J 4 bases, leaving 11 bases between the germline ends. CDR1 and CDR2 (germline): GTSNPN, SVGIG (reference sequence). The CDR3 sequence is 13 residues long. CDR3 coding DNA: TGTGCCTGGAGTCTTAACTTAGGCTATGGCTACACCTTC. Protein: CAWSLNLGYGYTF.

This chain joins TRBV6-1 and TRBJ2-2; 7 positions match TRBD1. J was trimmed by 5 bases and V by 6 bases; bases with no gene match: 0. CDR3 length: 12 residues. Germline V gene data show CDR1 as MNHNS and CDR2 as SASEGT. The CDR3 region is CASRQGTGELFF. CDR3 sequence (DNA): TGTGCCAGCAGACAGGGGACCGGGGAGCTGTTTTTT.

This chain joins TRBV28 and TRBJ1-2; 8 bases agree with TRBD1. From germline, CDR1 is MDHEN and CDR2 SYDVKM. The CDR3 totals 16 residues. V was pared by 5 bases and J by 8 bases, with 16 bases of the junction left unmatched. CDR3 region: CASSPGTGGSLGGYTF. Written as DNA, the CDR3 is TGTGCCAGCAGTCCAGGGACAGGCGGGTCTCTAGGGGGCTACACCTTC.

V is TRBV2 and J is TRBJ1-5, with D possibly matching TRBD1 (5 bases). The CDR3 consists of 17 residues. V was shortened by 6 bases and J by 0 bases, with 18 bases between the two germline ends. Germline V CDR1 and CDR2: SNHLY, FYNNEI. CDR3 residues: CASRGRVDAYSNQPQHF. The CDR3, as DNA: TGTGCCAGCAGGGGCAGGGTGGACGCTTATAGCAATCAGCCCCAGCATTTT.

CDR3 bases: TGTGCCAGCAGTTATTCCGCTCAGGCGCTTAATCAGCCCCAGCATTTT. It is translated as CASSYSAQALNQPQHF. The rearrangement links TRBV6-5 to TRBJ1-5; D is unresolved. The length of the CDR3 is 16 residues. Germline values: CDR1 MNHEY, CDR2 SVGAGI. V lost 3 bases to trimming and J lost 4 bases, with 16 bases between them.

The J gene is TRBJ2-1, the V gene TRBV6-5; 8 bases agree with TRBD1. With V trimmed by 5 bases and J by 5 bases, 8 bases remained unmatched. The CDR3 has 15 amino acids. CDR1 is MNHEY, CDR2 SVGAGI, per germline. CDR3 in amino acids: CASSAPGTGHNEQFF. The CDR3 DNA is TGTGCCAGCAGTGCACCCGGGACAGGCCACAATGAGCAGTTCTTC.

Remarks on this clone: At one end, the junction sequence differs from germline, possibly due to a read error. The genes are TRBV7-2 and TRBJ2-7, with TRBD2 identical over 9 bases. This CDR3 has 16 amino acids. From germline, CDR1 is SGHTA and CDR2 FQGNSA. The CDR3 protein is CASSQLKIAGAGEQYF. CDR3 in DNA: TGCGCCAGCAGCCAACTCAAAATAGCGGGGGCGGGAGAGCAGTACTTC.